This T cell receptor beta chain is from a study of shared T cell receptors in the human thymus. V lost 0 bases and J lost 1, with 9 bases in between. Germline CDR1 MGHRA, CDR2 YSYEKL. This CDR3 contains 15 residues. Using immunoSEQ multiplex PCR, the repertoire was profiled, and TCRdb retains in-frame clones only, with some absent. The sample includes hundreds of thousands of clones, 95% of them seen just once. Sequencing was carried out using thymocytes. The rearrangement links TRBV4-1 to TRBJ1-1, with no clear D. The receptor was isolated from a human donor. Here the CDR3 DNA reads TGCGCCAGCAGCCAAGAGTCGCCCGGGAACACTGAAGCTTTCTTT. It yields the protein CASSQESPGNTEAFF.